Listed below are T cell receptor beta chains from one sample, sequenced in a study of T cell repertoires in cytomegalovirus infection. For these TCRs, the target antigens are not known. MiXCR was run by TCRdb on the reads, yielding one entry per CDR3 protein. The sample contains fewer than 950,000 distinct CDR3 sequences, approximately 29% of which appear only once. The material was cultured CD8+ T cells from PBMCs, obtained from culture after CMV antigen stimulation. These TCRs come from a human donor in good health (CMV status not recorded). Some clones in this sample may be carry-over from other donors' samples. Each CDR3 is given with its conserved first and last residue. Fields, in order: J gene, V gene, D gene, clone size, CDR3 DNA, CDR3 protein. The D gene is left open where the match is weak. Size values are once, few and many counts, or a class for expanded clones, and some rows have none.

J gene: TRBJ1-1
V gene: TRBV6-2/TRBV6-3
D gene: TRBD1
clone size: few
CDR3 DNA: TGTGCCAGCAGTTACCCGGGTTCGGGACAGGGATTAACTGAAGCTTTCTTT
CDR3 protein: CASSYPGSGQGLTEAFF

J gene: TRBJ1-1
V gene: TRBV28
D gene: TRBD1
clone size: .
CDR3 DNA: TGTGCCAGCAGCCGCCGTGGACAGGGGGCTATGAACACTGAAGCTTTCTTT
CDR3 protein: CASSRRGQGAMNTEAFF

J gene: TRBJ1-1
V gene: TRBV5-6
D gene: .
clone size: .
CDR3 DNA: TGTGCCACCCAGATAGGGGCAGTGACTGAAGCTTTCTTT
CDR3 protein: CATQIGAVTEAFF

J gene: TRBJ2-1
V gene: TRBV6-6
D gene: TRBD2
clone size: .
CDR3 DNA: TGTGCCAGCATTCCATGGGGCGGGGGGGCGCTTAATGAGCAGTTCTTC
CDR3 protein: CASIPWGGGALNEQFF

J gene: TRBJ1-2
V gene: TRBV7-2
D gene: .
clone size: few
CDR3 DNA: TGTGCCAGCAGCTTAGGGGGGGTTCGGGGCTACACCTTC
CDR3 protein: CASSLGGVRGYTF

J gene: TRBJ1-2
V gene: TRBV11-2
D gene: .
clone size: .
CDR3 DNA: TGTGCCAGCAGCCCCTTACAGGGAGGCGGCTGGAGCTTGGCTAACTATGGCTACACCTTC
CDR3 protein: CASSPLQGGGWSLANYGYTF

J gene: TRBJ1-2
V gene: TRBV28
D gene: .
clone size: .
CDR3 DNA: TGTGCCAGCAAACCCCGCGGATTCGCTAACTATGGCTACACCTTC
CDR3 protein: CASKPRGFANYGYTF

J gene: TRBJ2-3
V gene: TRBV7-6
D gene: .
clone size: many
CDR3 DNA: TGTGCCAGCAGCTTAGCGGGTGCGGGGGCCACAGATACGCAGTATTTT
CDR3 protein: CASSLAGAGATDTQYF

J gene: TRBJ2-7
V gene: TRBV5-6
D gene: .
clone size: few
CDR3 DNA: TGTGCCAGCAGGGGGGCGGGGTCCTACGAGCAGTACTTC
CDR3 protein: CASRGAGSYEQYF

J gene: TRBJ2-1
V gene: TRBV15
D gene: .
clone size: once
CDR3 DNA: TGTGCCACCAGCAGAGGGAGGGGACAGAGCTCCTACAATGAGCAGTTCTTC
CDR3 protein: CATSRGRGQSSYNEQFF

J gene: TRBJ2-5
V gene: TRBV13
D gene: TRBD1
clone size: .
CDR3 DNA: TGTGCCAGCAGCCACGAGGGACAGGGTGCGGAGACCCAGTACTTC
CDR3 protein: CASSHEGQGAETQYF

J gene: TRBJ1-2
V gene: TRBV10-3
D gene: .
clone size: few
CDR3 DNA: TGTGCCATCTTCGACAGGTCTCGGGGCTACACCTTC
CDR3 protein: CAIFDRSRGYTF

J gene: TRBJ1-2
V gene: TRBV6-5
D gene: .
clone size: few
CDR3 DNA: TGTGCCAGCAGCATGACAGGCAGCGGAGTATTGGATGGCTACACCTTC
CDR3 protein: CASSMTGSGVLDGYTF

J gene: TRBJ2-1
V gene: TRBV7-2
D gene: TRBD1
clone size: .
CDR3 DNA: TGTGCCAGCAGCATTCAGGGGGCACATGAGCAGTTCTTC
CDR3 protein: CASSIQGAHEQFF

J gene: TRBJ2-5
V gene: TRBV12-3/TRBV12-4
D gene: TRBD1
clone size: .
CDR3 DNA: TGTGCCAGCAGTTTTATAATCCCCGGACAGGGGAAAGAGACCCAGTACTTC
CDR3 protein: CASSFIIPGQGKETQYF

J gene: TRBJ2-2
V gene: TRBV12-3/TRBV12-4
D gene: TRBD1
clone size: few
CDR3 DNA: TGTGCCAGCAGGACAGGGTTGAAGTCCGGGGAGCTGTTTTTT
CDR3 protein: CASRTGLKSGELFF

J gene: TRBJ2-5
V gene: TRBV7-9
D gene: TRBD1
clone size: .
CDR3 DNA: TGTGCCAGCAGCTACCGGGACAGGGGGGAGGAGACCCAGTACTTC
CDR3 protein: CASSYRDRGEETQYF

J gene: TRBJ1-5
V gene: TRBV6-8
D gene: .
clone size: .
CDR3 DNA: TGTGCCAGCAGTCGGGAGAGGGGCAATCAGCCCCAGCATTTT
CDR3 protein: CASSRERGNQPQHF

J gene: TRBJ1-1
V gene: TRBV27
D gene: TRBD1
clone size: .
CDR3 DNA: TGTGCCAGCGGGGCCGGGACAGGGTTCATTTTGGAAGCTTTCTTT
CDR3 protein: CASGAGTGFILEAFF

J gene: TRBJ2-3
V gene: TRBV2
D gene: TRBD2
clone size: .
CDR3 DNA: TGTGCCAGCGACGCCCCCCCGGGACTAGCGGGGAACACAGATACGCAGTATTTT
CDR3 protein: CASDAPPGLAGNTDTQYF

J gene: TRBJ1-3
V gene: TRBV12-3/TRBV12-4
D gene: .
clone size: .
CDR3 DNA: TGTGCCAGCAGTCCGACAGGTGGAAACACCATATATTTT
CDR3 protein: CASSPTGGNTIYF

J gene: TRBJ1-1
V gene: TRBV4-1
D gene: TRBD1
clone size: .
CDR3 DNA: TGCGCCAGCAGCCAGGGTGGGACAGGGGGCATGGGGACTGAAGCTTTCTTT
CDR3 protein: CASSQGGTGGMGTEAFF

J gene: TRBJ2-2
V gene: TRBV10-3
D gene: .
clone size: few
CDR3 DNA: TGTGCCACCAAAGAGCCAGGACAGACCGCGAACACCGGGGAGCTGTTTTTT
CDR3 protein: CATKEPGQTANTGELFF

J gene: TRBJ2-3
V gene: TRBV7-2
D gene: .
clone size: many
CDR3 DNA: TGTGCCAGCAGCTTAGTTAGGGGGGGAAGCACAGATACGCAGTATTTT
CDR3 protein: CASSLVRGGSTDTQYF

J gene: TRBJ1-1
V gene: TRBV6-1
D gene: .
clone size: .
CDR3 DNA: TGTGCCAGCAGTGAAGCACCCGGGGGCGGAATCAACACTGAAGCTTTCTTT
CDR3 protein: CASSEAPGGGINTEAFF

J gene: TRBJ2-2
V gene: TRBV12-3/TRBV12-4
D gene: .
clone size: few
CDR3 DNA: TGTGCCAGCAGTGGACATTTAAAGGACACCGGGGAGCTGTTTTTT
CDR3 protein: CASSGHLKDTGELFF

J gene: TRBJ1-6
V gene: TRBV9
D gene: TRBD1
clone size: .
CDR3 DNA: TGTGCCAGCAGCTCTCGACAGGGTTCACCCCTCCACTTT
CDR3 protein: CASSSRQGSPLHF

J gene: TRBJ2-5
V gene: TRBV7-2
D gene: .
clone size: many
CDR3 DNA: TGTGCCAGCAGCTTATTAGGACCAGCGGAGGTTCAAGAGACCCAGTACTTC
CDR3 protein: CASSLLGPAEVQETQYF

J gene: TRBJ2-5
V gene: TRBV27
D gene: .
clone size: .
CDR3 DNA: TGTGCCAGCAGGGGCCTCGCGGAGACCCAGTACTTC
CDR3 protein: CASRGLAETQYF

J gene: TRBJ2-3
V gene: TRBV3-1
D gene: TRBD2
clone size: .
CDR3 DNA: TGTGCCAGCAGCCAAGACGGACTAGCGGGGGGCCAGACTTATAGAGATACGCAGTATTTT
CDR3 protein: CASSQDGLAGGQTYRDTQYF

J gene: TRBJ1-1
V gene: TRBV6-2/TRBV6-3
D gene: .
clone size: .
CDR3 DNA: TGTGCCAGCAGTTACTCAGGCAGAAAAGCTTTCTTT
CDR3 protein: CASSYSGRKAFF

J gene: TRBJ1-3
V gene: TRBV6-5
D gene: .
clone size: .
CDR3 DNA: TGTGCCAGCAGTTACTCCCGTCCCTTCAGCGCTGGAAACACCATATATTTT
CDR3 protein: CASSYSRPFSAGNTIYF

J gene: TRBJ1-1
V gene: TRBV6-1
D gene: .
clone size: few
CDR3 DNA: TGTGCCAGCAGTGACAGGTGGCCCAATGAAGCTTTCTTT
CDR3 protein: CASSDRWPNEAFF

J gene: TRBJ1-5
V gene: TRBV27
D gene: .
clone size: few
CDR3 DNA: TGTGCCAGCGCTGATAATAGCAATCAGCCCCAGCATTTT
CDR3 protein: CASADNSNQPQHF

J gene: TRBJ1-1
V gene: TRBV19
D gene: TRBD1
clone size: .
CDR3 DNA: TGTGCCAGTAGTTCCGGACAGGGAATTGAAGCTTTCTTT
CDR3 protein: CASSSGQGIEAFF